This paragraph reports one T cell receptor beta chain. Its antigen has not been determined. No much larger clonotype is one base removed from it; base qualities were not supplied. For sequencing of the TCRbeta CDR3 region, genomic DNA was extracted from the sorted cells. The immunoSEQ Assay was used for sequencing of TCRbeta CDR3 regions. TCRdb mirrors the immuneACCESS table, restricted to in-frame sequences. Some clones are absent from its copies; in checked studies, under half trace to an unresolved V gene, and the reason for the others is unknown. The sample has roughly 42,000 clones on record, around 93% of them singletons. The top ten hold nearly 15% of the sample. The data were taken from a study of OX40 agonist ivuxolimab in advanced cancers. About the study as a whole: The costimulatory receptor OX40 (CD134) was targeted by ivuxolimab, a fully human IgG2 agonistic monoclonal antibody. Intravenous ivuxolimab was administered to patients every 2 weeks at six dose levels: 0.01, 0.1, 0.3, 1.5, 3 and 10 mg/kg. Partial responses occurred in three dose-escalation patients, of whom one had hepatocellular carcinoma and two had cutaneous melanoma. Peripheral TCRbeta sequencing aimed to test whether ivuxolimab altered TCR sequence diversity and caused clonal T-cell expansion. Patients were allowed to have had prior anti-PD-1, anti-PD-L1 or anti-CTLA-4 therapy, and approximately 40% of the dose-escalation patients had previously received checkpoint inhibitors. Of the approximately 54 dose-escalation patients, hepatocellular carcinoma was present in 19, melanoma in around 15, renal cell carcinoma in 9 and head and neck cancer in 9. The monotherapy dose-escalation portion (N ≈ 57 patients) of the phase I ivuxolimab trial is reported in the paper. In the dose-escalation cohort, approximately 83% of patients were male, and the mean age was around 65 years with a range of roughly 20 to 80. The research as a whole found: In partial responders in the 0.1-3.0 mg/kg groups, normalized peripheral clonal expansion was found to be among the lowest, especially among CD8+ T cells. Low levels of normalized T-cell clonal expansion were also shown by some nonresponding patients. At doses from 0.1 to 3.0 mg/kg, clonal expansion was seen in both CD4+ and CD8+ blood T cells between baseline and week 6. After ivuxolimab, more expanded clones were found on average in CD8+ T cells than in CD4+ T cells. The antigen specificity of the peripheral T cells that underwent clonal expansion was not determined.

The trial excluded patients who had a history of autoimmune disease or were on systemic immunosuppression. Peripheral blood for TCR sequencing was collected from all dose cohorts at baseline, on cycle 4 day 1, and on cycle 7 day 1. Samples came from an open-label, multicenter, first-in-human phase I dose-escalation trial of ivuxolimab. Adults with locally advanced or metastatic melanoma, renal cell, hepatocellular, or head and neck squamous cell carcinoma were enrolled in the trial. Before TCR sequencing, CD4+ T cells and CD8+ T cells were sorted from peripheral blood as separate populations. Trimming accounts for 6 bases at V and 1 base at J, while the number of junction bases matched to no gene is 10. From the cysteine up to the phenylalanine, the CDR3 has a length of 16 residues. Only the CDR3 DNA stays, 48 bases, in frame from base 1. The germline V gene (reference sequence) yields MNHNY for CDR1 and SVGAGI for CDR2.

The source is an adult with an advanced solid tumor such as melanoma, head and neck, liver or kidney cancer. Source: CD4+ or CD8+ T cells sorted from blood, taken in a trial of the OX40 agonist ivuxolimab. The chain was built from TRBV6-6 and TRBJ2-3; TRBD1 lines up with 7 middle nucleotides. CDR3 loop: CASSPRQGWGTDTQYF. The nucleotide sequence reads TGTGCCAGCAGCCCCCGACAGGGATGGGGCACAGATACGCAGTATTTT.